This TCR beta chain appears in the sequencing data of a study of T-cell memory formation after mild COVID-19 (dated by TCRdb to about 2021). For the wider study: Most TCR sequence clusters were specific to one of the two donors. In two donors, T-cell clones that expanded and contracted after mild COVID-19 were followed by sequencing TCRalpha and TCRbeta repertoires longitudinally. The cohort comprised two young, previously healthy adult volunteers, one female and one male.

Study-wide conclusions, independent of this receptor: Contracting CD4+ clones were located mainly in the CM and EM memory subsets, whereas CD8+ clones were found to be enriched in EMRA. The second-wave clones that peaked on day 37 were not confirmed to be SARS-CoV-2 specific. The detection of some responding clones in pre-infection memory suggests that pre-existing cross-reactive memory T cells joined the SARS-CoV-2 response. Clones contracting from day 15 to 85 had balanced CD4/CD8 phenotypes, while a second wave expanding from day 15 to 37 was biased towards CD4+. The study included only two mild cases, and larger cohorts that include severe cases with pre-infection samples were judged to be necessary.

PBMCs were isolated by Ficoll-Paque density gradient centrifugation. Sequencing relied on an Illumina NovaSeq 6000. cDNA libraries for TCRalpha and TCRbeta were prepared by 5'RACE using constant-segment primers, with sample barcodes and unique molecular identifiers added. RNA was extracted from every sample with Trizol reagent. Amplification of the libraries took two PCR steps, and the second step added a second sample barcode plus Illumina TruSeq adapters. The libraries were sequenced on an Illumina NovaSeq using 2 x 150 bp paired-end reads. The source study handled its data this way. The reads were demultiplexed and collapsed into UMI-guided consensus sequences using migec v1.2.7. Using mixcr v2.1.11, UMI consensuses were aligned to TRA and TRB V and J templates and then assembled into clonotypes. A clonotype was counted as expanded or contracted only when both edgeR and NoisET called the clonotype significant, with the noise models trained on biological replicates. edgeR calls used a false discovery rate-adjusted p below 0.01 and a log2 fold-change threshold of 1. As an exploratory analysis of dynamics, PCA with hierarchical clustering was applied to max-normalized trajectories of the 1000 most abundant clonotypes. Each responding clone was given a CD4 or CD8 phenotype based on the CD4+ and CD8+ repertoires, which had been sequenced separately. TCRdb took the public reads, trimmed them with fastp at Q25, ran MiXCR for clone calling and kept in-frame beta chains. Duplicate CDR3 protein sequences are folded into a single record with the most common DNA and genes. In this record, the V and J calls reflect TCRdb's handling and not the investigators' own analysis. This sample lists over 95,000 distinct CDR3 sequences; 22% were detected once. Jointly, the top ten make up 40% to 50% of the sample.

As for this clonotype: It has no known antigen specificity. No much larger clone exists at a distance of one base, and base qualities are not known.

Material for sequencing was PBMCs or a T cell subset sorted from them (not recorded which). The sequence was collected from a young man who had mild COVID-19 (a few samples of this study predate the infection). The sample titles of this study are shuffled in the database, so cell type and time point are left out; the donor was told from shared clones.

The nucleotide sequence reads TGTGCCTACCAAATCATTGGGGGGGCCGGCGGGGAGCTGTTTTTT. It is translated as CAYQIIGGAGGELFF. The chain is made from TRBV12-3 or TRBV12-4 and TRBJ2-2; D gene: possibly TRBD2, on 7 matching bases. The CDR3 measures 15 amino acids from cysteine to phenylalanine. Only the CDR3 region is kept as DNA, spanning 45 bases read in frame from base 1. Trimming costs V 11 bases and J 7 bases, and their ends lie 23 bases apart.